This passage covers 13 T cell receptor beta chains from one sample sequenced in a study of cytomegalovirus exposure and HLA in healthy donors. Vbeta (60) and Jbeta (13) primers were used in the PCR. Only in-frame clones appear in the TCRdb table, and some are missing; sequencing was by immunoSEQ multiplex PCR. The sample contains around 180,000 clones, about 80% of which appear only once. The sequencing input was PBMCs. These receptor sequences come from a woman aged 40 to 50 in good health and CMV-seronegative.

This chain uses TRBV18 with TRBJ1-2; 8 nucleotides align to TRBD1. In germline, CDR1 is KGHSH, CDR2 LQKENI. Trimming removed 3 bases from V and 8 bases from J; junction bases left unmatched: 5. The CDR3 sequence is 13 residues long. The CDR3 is CASSPGQEPGYTF. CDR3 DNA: TGTGCCAGCTCACCGGGACAGGAGCCGGGCTACACCTTC.

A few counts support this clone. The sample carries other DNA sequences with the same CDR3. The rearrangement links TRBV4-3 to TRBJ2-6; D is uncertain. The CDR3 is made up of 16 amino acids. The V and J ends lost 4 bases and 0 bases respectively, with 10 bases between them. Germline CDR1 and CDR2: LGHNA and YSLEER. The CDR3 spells CASSRDVSSGANVLTF. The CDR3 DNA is TGCGCCAGCAGCCGAGATGTGAGCTCTGGGGCCAACGTCCTGACTTTC.

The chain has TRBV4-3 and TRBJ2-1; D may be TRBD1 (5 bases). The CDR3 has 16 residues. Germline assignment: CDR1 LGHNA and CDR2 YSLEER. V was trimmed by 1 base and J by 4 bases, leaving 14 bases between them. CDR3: CASSQVGVTAYNEQFF. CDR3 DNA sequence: TGCGCCAGCAGCCAAGTCGGAGTGACAGCATACAATGAGCAGTTCTTC.

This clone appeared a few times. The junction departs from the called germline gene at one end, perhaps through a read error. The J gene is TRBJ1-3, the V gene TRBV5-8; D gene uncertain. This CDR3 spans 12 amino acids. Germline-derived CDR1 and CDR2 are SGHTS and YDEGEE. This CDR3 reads CASSHGMRVPNF. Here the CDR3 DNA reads TGTGCCAGCAGCCACGGTATGAGGGTGCCGAATTTT.

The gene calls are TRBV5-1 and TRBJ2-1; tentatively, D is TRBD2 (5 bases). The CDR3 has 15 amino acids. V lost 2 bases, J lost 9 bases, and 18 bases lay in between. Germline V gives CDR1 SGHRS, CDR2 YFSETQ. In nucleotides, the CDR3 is TGCGCCAGCAGCTTAACGGACCTAATGGGGAGTGAGCAGTTCTTC. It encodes CASSLTDLMGSEQFF.

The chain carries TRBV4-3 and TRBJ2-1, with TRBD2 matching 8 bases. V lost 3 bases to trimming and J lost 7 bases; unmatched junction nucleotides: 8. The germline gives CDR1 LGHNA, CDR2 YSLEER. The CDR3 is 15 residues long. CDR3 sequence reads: CASSHNGRARNEQFF. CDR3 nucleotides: TGCGCCAGCAGCCACAACGGGAGGGCCAGAAATGAGCAGTTCTTC.

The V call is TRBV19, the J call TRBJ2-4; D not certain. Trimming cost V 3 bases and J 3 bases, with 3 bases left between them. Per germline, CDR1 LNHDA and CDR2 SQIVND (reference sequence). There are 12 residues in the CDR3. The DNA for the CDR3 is TGTGCCAGTAGTATCGGCAAAAACATTCAGTACTTC. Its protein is CASSIGKNIQYF.

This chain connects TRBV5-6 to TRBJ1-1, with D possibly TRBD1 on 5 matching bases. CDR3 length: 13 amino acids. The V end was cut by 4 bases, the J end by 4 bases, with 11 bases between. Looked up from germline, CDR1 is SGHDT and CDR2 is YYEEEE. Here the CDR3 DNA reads TGTGCCAGCAGCCCTACAGACAGCACTGAAGCTTTCTTT. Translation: CASSPTDSTEAFF.

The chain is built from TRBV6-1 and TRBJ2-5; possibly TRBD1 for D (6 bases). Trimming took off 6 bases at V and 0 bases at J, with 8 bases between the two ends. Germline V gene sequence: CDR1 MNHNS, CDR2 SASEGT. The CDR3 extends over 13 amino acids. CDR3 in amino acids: CASRTGYQETQYF. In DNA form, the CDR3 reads TGTGCCAGCAGAACAGGGTACCAAGAGACCCAGTACTTC.

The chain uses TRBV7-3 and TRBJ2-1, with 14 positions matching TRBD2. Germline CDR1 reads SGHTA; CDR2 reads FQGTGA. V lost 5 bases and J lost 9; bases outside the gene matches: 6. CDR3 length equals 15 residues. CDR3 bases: TGTGCCAGCAGCCAGGGACTAGCGGGAGTCAGTGAGCAGTTCTTC. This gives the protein CASSQGLAGVSEQFF.

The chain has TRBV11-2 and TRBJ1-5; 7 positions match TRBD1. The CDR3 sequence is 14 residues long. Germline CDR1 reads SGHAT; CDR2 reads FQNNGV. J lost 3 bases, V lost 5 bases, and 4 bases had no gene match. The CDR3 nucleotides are TGTGCCAGCAGCCTTGACAGGGTCAATCAGCCCCAGCATTTT. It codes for CASSLDRVNQPQHF.

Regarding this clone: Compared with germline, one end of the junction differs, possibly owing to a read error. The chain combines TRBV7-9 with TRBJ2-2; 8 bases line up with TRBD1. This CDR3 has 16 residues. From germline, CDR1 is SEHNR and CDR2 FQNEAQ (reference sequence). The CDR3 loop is CSSSFSGGVITGELFF. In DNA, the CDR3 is TGTTCCAGCAGCTTCTCAGGGGGCGTTATCACCGGGGAGCTGTTTTTT.

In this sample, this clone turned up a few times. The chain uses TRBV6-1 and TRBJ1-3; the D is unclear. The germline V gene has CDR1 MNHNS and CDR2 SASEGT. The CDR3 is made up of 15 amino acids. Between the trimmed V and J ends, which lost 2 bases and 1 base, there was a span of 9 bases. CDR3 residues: CASSESASSGNTIYF. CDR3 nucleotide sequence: TGTGCCAGCAGTGAAAGCGCGAGTTCTGGAAACACCATATATTTT.